This entry lists 21 T cell receptor beta chains sequenced from one sample in a study of cytomegalovirus exposure and HLA in healthy donors. Primers: 60 Vbeta forward and 13 Jbeta reverse. The assay was immunoSEQ multiplex PCR, and TCRdb's table has in-frame clones only and misses some. The sample includes about 190,000 clones, almost 80% seen only once; the top ten take 1.6%. Sequencing was carried out using PBMCs. These receptors were obtained from a woman aged 18-29 years in good health and CMV-seronegative.

This chain joins TRBV2 and TRBJ1-1, with 7 bases identical to TRBD1. CDR3 size: 17 residues. The trim removed 5 bases at V and 2 bases at J, leaving 14 bases unmatched. Looked up from germline, CDR1 is SNHLY and CDR2 is FYNNEI. The CDR3, as DNA: TGTGCCAGCAGTTCTCCAGACAGGGCGAACGAAAACACTGAAGCTTTCTTT. The encoded protein is CASSSPDRANENTEAFF.

This rearrangement joins TRBV7-8 to TRBJ2-2; maybe TRBD2 (5 bases). Germline CDR1 reads SGHVS; CDR2 reads FQNEAQ. The V gene lost 0 bases and the J gene lost 6 bases, with 8 bases spanning the gap. CDR3 length equals 14 residues. CDR3 nucleotides: TGTGCCAGCAGCTTAGCGTCCGGGGCCGGGGAGCTGTTTTTT. Its protein product is CASSLASGAGELFF.

A note on this clone: The sample has other DNA sequences that encode this CDR3 too. The V and J genes are TRBV5-4 and TRBJ2-5; D is perhaps TRBD1 (6 bases). This CDR3 comprises 14 residues. V was pared by 0 bases and J by 3 bases, with 9 bases between. Germline loops: CDR1 SGHNT, CDR2 YYREEE (reference sequence). The CDR3, as DNA: TGTGCCAGCAGCTTGGGGGGGCAGGAAGAGACCCAGTACTTC. This codes for CASSLGGQEETQYF.

The chain uses TRBV7-8 and TRBJ1-2, with TRBD1 identical over 7 bases. This CDR3 has 15 residues. V trimming: 0 bases; J trimming: 0 bases; junction bases outside the gene matches: 1. Germline values: CDR1 SGHVS, CDR2 FQNEAQ. The DNA of the CDR3 is TGTGCCAGCAGCTTAGCCGGGACAGCTAACTATGGCTACACCTTC. This sequence encodes CASSLAGTANYGYTF.

V and J are TRBV27 and TRBJ2-7; a possible D gene is TRBD2 (6 bases). Per germline, CDR1 MNHEY and CDR2 SMNVEV (reference sequence). With 3 bases removed from V and 2 bases from J, the gap between germline ends came to 8 bases. This CDR3 spans 13 amino acids. Here the CDR3 DNA reads TGTGCCAGCAGTTTTCGCGGGGCCTACGAGCAGTACTTC. Translating it yields CASSFRGAYEQYF.

This rearrangement joins TRBV7-6 to TRBJ1-3; D not resolved. The CDR3 is made up of 15 amino acids. V lost 5 bases to trimming and J lost 4 bases, with 15 bases between them. Germline V CDR1 and CDR2: SGHVS, FNYEAQ. The CDR3 bases are TGTGCCAGCAGCGGCGACTCATCGGGGGGAAACACCATATATTTT. This encodes CASSGDSSGGNTIYF.

This chain joins TRBV27 and TRBJ1-1; 9 nucleotides line up with TRBD1. V dropped 8 bases and J dropped 3; count of bases not matched to a gene: 1. Germline V lookup: CDR1 MNHEY, CDR2 SMNVEV (reference sequence). This CDR3 region has 12 residues. The CDR3 reads CASRTGDTEAFF. Written as DNA, the CDR3 is TGTGCCAGCCGGACAGGGGACACTGAAGCTTTCTTT.

The chain employs TRBV7-9 and TRBJ1-3; no definite D call. The CDR3 sequence is 14 residues long. The V end was cut by 3 bases, the J end by 1 base, with 7 bases between. The germline CDR1 and CDR2 sequences are SEHNR and FQNEAQ (reference sequence). CDR3 loop: CASSLVASGNTIYF. As DNA, the CDR3 is TGTGCCAGCAGCTTGGTCGCGTCTGGAAACACCATATATTTT.

The chain carries TRBV6-5 and TRBJ1-1, with a tentative D call TRBD1 (6 bases). Germline assignment: CDR1 MNHEY and CDR2 SVGAGI. V shed 7 bases and J shed 4 bases, with 19 bases lying between them. CDR3 size: 15 residues. CDR3 sequence: CASTPATGHTTEAFF. The CDR3 DNA follows: TGTGCCAGCACTCCCGCGACAGGACACACCACTGAAGCTTTCTTT.

V is TRBV6-6 and J is TRBJ1-3; TRBD1 might be the D (6 bases). In germline, CDR1 is MNHNY, CDR2 SVGAGI (reference sequence). V gave up 4 bases and J gave up 1 base, with 14 bases separating them. The CDR3 consists of 16 residues. CDR3 coding DNA: TGTGCCAGCAGTTCAACGATGACAGGATCTGGAAACACCATATATTTT. Amino acids: CASSSTMTGSGNTIYF.

This chain connects TRBV2 to TRBJ2-1, with D maybe TRBD2 (6 bases). The germline gives CDR1 SNHLY, CDR2 FYNNEI. The CDR3 runs to 14 residues. Trimming removed 7 bases from V and 6 bases from J, with 16 bases in between. CDR3 nucleotide sequence: TGTGCCAGCACCCAGATGACTAGAGGCAATGAGCAGTTCTTC. Protein product: CASTQMTRGNEQFF.

The chain links TRBV27 to TRBJ2-7; 7 bases agree with TRBD2. The CDR3 has 13 amino acids. In germline, CDR1 is MNHEY, CDR2 SMNVEV (reference sequence). J was trimmed by 3 bases and V by 7 bases; bases with no gene match: 6. The DNA of the CDR3 is TGTGCCAGCAAAAGTGGCGGGGGCTACGAGCAGTACTTC. Its translation is CASKSGGGYEQYF.

This clone was found once. V usage is TRBV7-3 and J usage is TRBJ2-3; TRBD2 agrees at 7 bases. V dropped 5 bases and J dropped 2; count of bases not matched to a gene: 4. Per the germline V gene, CDR1 is SGHTA and CDR2 is FQGTGA. There are 14 residues in the CDR3. The CDR3 region has the DNA TGTGCCAGCAGCGGAGCGGGGTTCACAGATACGCAGTATTTT. As protein: CASSGAGFTDTQYF.

This rearrangement joins TRBV21-1 to TRBJ2-2; TRBD1, as called in the table, went unchecked against the DNA. TRBV21-1 is tagged as a pseudogene. CDR3 size: 16 residues. In DNA form, the CDR3 reads TGTGCCAGCAGCAAAGTTGACAGGGTTGGTACCGGGGAGCTGTTTTTT. It codes for CASSKVDRVGTGELFF.

This chain connects TRBV5-8 to TRBJ1-1; tentative D call: TRBD1 (5 bases). V was trimmed by 3 bases and J by 6 bases, leaving 12 bases between them. The CDR3 is 13 amino acids. CDR1 is SGHTS and CDR2 is YDEGEE in the germline V gene. CDR3 protein: CASSYIGVSEAFF. The CDR3 region has the DNA TGTGCCAGCAGCTACATAGGGGTTTCTGAAGCTTTCTTT.

The chain recombines TRBV7-2 with TRBJ2-5, with a possible D match to TRBD2 (6 bases). V lost 2 bases to trimming and J lost 5 bases, with 12 bases between them. This CDR3 contains 14 residues. From germline, CDR1 is SGHTA and CDR2 FQGNSA. CDR3 amino acids: CASSLPREWETQYF. The DNA of the CDR3 is TGTGCCAGCAGCTTACCCCGGGAGTGGGAGACCCAGTACTTC.

This clone was recorded only once. The chain uses TRBV10-1 and TRBJ2-7, with 11 bases aligning to TRBD2. The ends lost 2 bases at V and 7 bases at J; junction bases unmatched: 10. The V gene's germline CDR1 is WNHNN and CDR2 SYGVQD (reference sequence). CDR3 length equals 16 residues. CDR3: CASSETGLAGIKEQYF. The CDR3 bases are TGCGCCAGCAGTGAGACTGGACTAGCGGGCATTAAGGAGCAGTACTTC.

This clone has only one observation. The V and J genes are TRBV28 and TRBJ2-2, with D possibly TRBD1 on 5 matching bases. Per the germline V gene, CDR1 is MDHEN and CDR2 is SYDVKM. Trimming stripped 4 bases from V and 6 bases from J, with 15 bases between. The CDR3 extends over 15 amino acids. CDR3 bases: TGTGCCAGCAGTTCTAGTAGGGGATGGGCCGGGGAGCTGTTTTTT. This translates into CASSSSRGWAGELFF.

This chain uses TRBV9 with TRBJ2-7; the D is unclear. V dropped 3 bases and J dropped 1 base, with 11 bases sitting between them. Germline values: CDR1 SGDLS, CDR2 YYNGEE. The CDR3 has 14 amino acids. The CDR3 DNA is TGTGCCAGCAGCGACCCCTCTCGGTCCTACGAGCAGTACTTC. It is translated as CASSDPSRSYEQYF. Variable domain in full (rest from reference TRBV9 and TRBJ2-7): DSGVTQTPKHLITATGQRVTLRCSPRSGDLSVYWYQQSLDQGLQFLIQYYNGEERAKGNILERFSAQQFPDLHSELNLSSLELGDSALYFCASSDPSRSYEQYFGPGTRLTVT.

This clone was observed a few times. The chain combines TRBV28 with TRBJ1-5; the D is unclear. CDR1 MDHEN and CDR2 SYDVKM come from the germline V gene. The CDR3 runs 15 residues. V was shortened by 2 bases and J by 4 bases, with 12 bases between the two germline ends. As DNA, the CDR3 is TGTGCCAGCAGTTTAGAAACACGCTGGAATCAGCCCCAGCATTTT. This encodes CASSLETRWNQPQHF.

The chain has TRBV5-1 and TRBJ1-3, with 7 bases identical to TRBD1. The germline V gene has CDR1 SGHRS and CDR2 YFSETQ. J lost 0 bases, V lost 4 bases, and 10 bases had no gene match. The CDR3 covers 17 residues. In nucleotides, the CDR3 is TGCGCCAGCAGCCCGGGCCCGGGACAGAGCTCTGGAAACACCATATATTTT. Amino acids: CASSPGPGQSSGNTIYF.